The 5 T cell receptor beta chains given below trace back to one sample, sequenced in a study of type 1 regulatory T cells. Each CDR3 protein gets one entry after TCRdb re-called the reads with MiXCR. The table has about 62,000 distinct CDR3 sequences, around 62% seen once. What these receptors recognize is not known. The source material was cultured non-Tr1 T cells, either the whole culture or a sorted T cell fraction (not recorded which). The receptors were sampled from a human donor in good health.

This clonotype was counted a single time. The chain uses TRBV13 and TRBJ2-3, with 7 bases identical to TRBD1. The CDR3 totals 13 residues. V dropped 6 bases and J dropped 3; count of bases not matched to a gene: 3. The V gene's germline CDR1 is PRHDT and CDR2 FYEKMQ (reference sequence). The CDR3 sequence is CASSQTGTDTQYF. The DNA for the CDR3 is TGTGCCAGCAGTCAGACAGGGACAGATACGCAGTATTTT.

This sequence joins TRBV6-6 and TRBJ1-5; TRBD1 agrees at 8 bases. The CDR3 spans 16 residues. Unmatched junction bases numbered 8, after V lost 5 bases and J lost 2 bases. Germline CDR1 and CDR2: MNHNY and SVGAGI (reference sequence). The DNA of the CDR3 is TGTGCCAGCAGTCCCGGACAGGGCAGAGGCAATCAGCCCCAGCATTTT. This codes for CASSPGQGRGNQPQHF.

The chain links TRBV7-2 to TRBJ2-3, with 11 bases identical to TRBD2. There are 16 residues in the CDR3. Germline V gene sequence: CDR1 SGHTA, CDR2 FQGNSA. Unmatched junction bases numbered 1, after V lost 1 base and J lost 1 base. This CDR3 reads CASSLEGLAGTDTQYF. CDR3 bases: TGTGCCAGCAGCTTAGAGGGACTAGCGGGCACAGATACGCAGTATTTT.

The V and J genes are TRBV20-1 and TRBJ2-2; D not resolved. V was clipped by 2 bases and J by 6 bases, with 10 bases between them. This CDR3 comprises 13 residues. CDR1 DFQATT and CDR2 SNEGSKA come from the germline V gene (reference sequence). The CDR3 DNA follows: TGCAGTGCTAGATCTCTGGGCGCCGGGGAGCTGTTTTTT. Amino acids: CSARSLGAGELFF.

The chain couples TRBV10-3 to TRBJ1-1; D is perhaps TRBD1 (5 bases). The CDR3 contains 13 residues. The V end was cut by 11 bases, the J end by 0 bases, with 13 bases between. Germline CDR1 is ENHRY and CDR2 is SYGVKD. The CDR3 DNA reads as TGTGCCGGGTCTTCGGGGGTGAACACTGAAGCTTTCTTT. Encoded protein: CAGSSGVNTEAFF.